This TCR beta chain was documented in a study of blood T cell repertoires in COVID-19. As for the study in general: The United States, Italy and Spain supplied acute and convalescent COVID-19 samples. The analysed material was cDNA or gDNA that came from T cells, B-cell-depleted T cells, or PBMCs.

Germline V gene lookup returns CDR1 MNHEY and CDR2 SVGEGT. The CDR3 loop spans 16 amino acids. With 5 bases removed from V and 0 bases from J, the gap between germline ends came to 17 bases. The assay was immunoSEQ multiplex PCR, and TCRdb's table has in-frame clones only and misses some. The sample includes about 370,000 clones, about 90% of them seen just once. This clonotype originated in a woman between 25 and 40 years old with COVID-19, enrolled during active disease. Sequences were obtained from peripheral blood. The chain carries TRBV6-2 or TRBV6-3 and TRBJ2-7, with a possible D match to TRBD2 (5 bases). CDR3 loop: CASSTPHQRSSYEQYF. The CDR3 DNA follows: TGTGCCAGCAGTACCCCCCATCAGCGGAGCTCCTACGAGCAGTACTTC.